This T cell receptor beta chain stems from a study of blood T cell repertoires in COVID-19. Study as a whole: The analysed material was cDNA or gDNA that came from T cells, B-cell-depleted T cells, or PBMCs.

Authors' methods: Reference gene primer amplification gave nucleated cell count estimates. Sequencing was performed with immunoSEQ multiplex PCR; in TCRdb, only in-frame clones are kept and a portion is missing. V and J calls and clone size are given by that table; D and trimming were obtained from the DNA. The data hold more than 85,000 clones, with 85% observed a single time. The receptor comes from a man older than 75 with acute or convalescent COVID-19. The specimen sequenced was peripheral blood.

This CDR3 reads CASSNGRGSNSPLHF. The DNA of the CDR3 is TGTGCCAGTAGCAACGGTAGGGGGTCTAATTCACCCCTCCACTTT. V usage is TRBV19 and J usage is TRBJ1-6; D possibly corresponds to TRBD1 (6 bases). Germline lookup yields CDR1 LNHDA and CDR2 SQIVND (reference sequence). The CDR3 length is 15 residues. The V end lost 6 bases, the J end lost 6 bases, and 15 bases lay between the germline ends.